Here is one TCR beta chain with its context. The V end lost 4 bases, the J end lost 0 bases, and 10 bases lay between the germline ends. The CDR3 is 14 amino acids. Germline-derived CDR1 and CDR2 are PRHDT and FYEKMQ (reference sequence). This specimen belongs to a study of T-cell memory formation after mild COVID-19. TCRdb re-called the 5' RACE reads through MiXCR, storing one row per CDR3 protein. The sample records more than 110,000 distinct CDR3 sequences, about 25% being singletons. Sequenced: PBMCs or a T cell subset sorted from them (not recorded which). This receptor was obtained from an adult woman who had mild COVID-19 (a few samples of this study predate the infection). Cell type and time point are not known. The J gene is TRBJ2-7, the V gene TRBV13, with a possible D match to TRBD1 (5 bases). CDR3 amino acids: CASSSPTVSYEQYF. DNA for the CDR3: TGTGCCAGCAGCTCCCCGACAGTCTCCTACGAGCAGTACTTC.